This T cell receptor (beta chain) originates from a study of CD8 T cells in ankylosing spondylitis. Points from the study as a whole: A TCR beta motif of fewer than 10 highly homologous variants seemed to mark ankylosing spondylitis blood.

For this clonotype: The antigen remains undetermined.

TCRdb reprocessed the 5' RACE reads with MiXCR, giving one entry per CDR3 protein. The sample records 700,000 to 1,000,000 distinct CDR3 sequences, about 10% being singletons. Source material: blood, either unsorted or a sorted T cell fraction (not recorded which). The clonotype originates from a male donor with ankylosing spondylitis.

The CDR3 sequence: CASSLISVANTGELFF. In nucleotides, the CDR3 is TGCGCCAGCAGCTTAATATCCGTCGCGAACACCGGGGAGCTGTTTTTT. The chain joins TRBV5-1 to TRBJ2-2, with D unresolved. This CDR3 has 16 residues. In germline, CDR1 is SGHRS, CDR2 YFSETQ. V lost 2 bases and J lost 0, with 11 bases in between. The whole variable domain, filled in from reference TRBV5-1 and TRBJ2-2, reads KAGVTQTPRYLIKTRGQQVTLSCSPISGHRSVSWYQQTPGQGLQFLFEYFSETQRNKGNFPGRFSGRQFSNSRSEMNVSTLELGDSALYLCASSLISVANTGELFFGEGSRLTVL.